This paragraph covers one T cell receptor beta chain sequence. Its cognate antigen is unknown. Generated by immunoSEQ multiplex PCR, the TCRdb table keeps only in-frame clones and is missing some. This table holds 60,000 to 65,000 clones, 70% to 85% found once. This specimen comes from a study of vaccination effects on CD4 cells after COVID-19. Viral peptide pools were used in the ViraFEST assay to expand antigen-specific CD4+ T cells, and sequencing came afterward. Having been cultured for around nine days, the cells underwent CD4+ T cell isolation. In the vaccine recipients, nucleocapsid antibodies were negative and there was no prior SARS-CoV-2 infection. This CDR3 has 16 amino acids. Trimming removed 2 bases from V and 5 bases from J; junction bases left unmatched: 8. Looked up from germline, CDR1 is SNHLY and CDR2 is FYNNEI.

This chain uses TRBV2 with TRBJ2-5; 10 positions agree with TRBD1. Material: CD4+ T cells from PBMCs cultured with HCoV-OC43 spike peptides, obtained before COVID-19 vaccination. Described subset: HCoV-OC43 spike overlapping peptide pool stimulation. This receptor was identified in a human donor who received a COVID-19 vaccine. The CDR3 region is CASSEMTGGDGETQYF. The DNA of the CDR3 is TGTGCCAGCAGTGAAATGACAGGGGGCGATGGGGAGACCCAGTACTTC. Together with reference TRBV2 and TRBJ2-5, the CDR3 gives the full variable domain: EPEVTQTPSHQVTQMGQEVILRCVPISNHLYFYWYRQILGQKVEFLVSFYNNEISEKSEIFDDQFSVERPDGSNFTLKIRSTKLEDSAMYFCASSEMTGGDGETQYFGPGTRLLVL.